This T cell receptor beta chain was retrieved from a study of T cell responses to AZD1222 COVID-19 vaccine. The table lists this clone with a count of one. As yet, its antigen is unknown. Looked up from germline, CDR1 is SGHAT and CDR2 is FQNNGV. The V end was cut by 1 base, the J end by 4 bases, with 11 bases between. The CDR3 is made up of 15 amino acids. Some clones are missing from TCRdb's copy, which holds only in-frame ones; the method was immunoSEQ multiplex PCR. The data hold approximately 150,000 clones, with 85% to 95% observed a single time. Whole-study results and caveats: Nearly half of spike-specific TCRs reportedly target variant regions that are unmutated in the B.1.351 and B.1.1.7 variants. AZD1222 recipients seropositive at baseline numbered only 6 or 7. In a largely white British group with more females than males, clonal diversity was possibly underestimated.

The sequencing used peripheral blood, collected after recovery from COVID-19. The clonotype comes from an adult who had recovered from COVID-19. V usage is TRBV11-2 and J usage is TRBJ2-1, with D perhaps TRBD2 (6 bases). CDR3 residues: CASSLVAGPYNEQFF. The CDR3 nucleotides are TGTGCCAGCAGCTTAGTGGCGGGACCGTACAATGAGCAGTTCTTC. Variable domain in full (rest from reference TRBV11-2 and TRBJ2-1): EAGVAQSPRYKIIEKRQSVAFWCNPISGHATLYWYQQILGQGPKLLIQFQNNGVVDDSQLPKDRFSAERLKGVDSTLKIQPAKLEDSAVYLCASSLVAGPYNEQFFGPGTRLTVL.